In this sample, the clone carrying this T cell receptor (beta chain) turned up once. The sample is drawn from a study of blood T cell repertoires in COVID-19. At the level of the study: COVID-19 samples from acute and convalescent phases originated in the United States, Italy and Spain. PBMCs, B-cell-depleted T cells, or T cells provided the cDNA or gDNA that made up the material.

How the authors handled the data: It was from reference gene primer amplification that nucleated cell counts were estimated. The protocol was immunoSEQ multiplex PCR, while the TCRdb copy is restricted to in-frame clones and leaves out a portion. Clone size and V and J calls were adopted from that table, with D and trimming inferred from the DNA. The data show roughly 200,000 clones, 84% seen once. Trimming removed 1 base from V and 9 bases from J; junction bases left unmatched: 11. This CDR3 is built from 16 residues. Germline CDR1 LGHDT, CDR2 YNNKEL (reference sequence). The genes are TRBV3-1 (or the pseudogene TRBV3-2) and TRBJ2-1; 8 nucleotides agree with TRBD2. Sample: peripheral blood. This TCR came from a human donor in a cohort sampled during active COVID-19. CDR3 in amino acids: CASSQGIIAGTGEQFF. CDR3 DNA: TGTGCCAGCAGCCAAGGGATAATAGCGGGAACTGGTGAGCAGTTCTTC.